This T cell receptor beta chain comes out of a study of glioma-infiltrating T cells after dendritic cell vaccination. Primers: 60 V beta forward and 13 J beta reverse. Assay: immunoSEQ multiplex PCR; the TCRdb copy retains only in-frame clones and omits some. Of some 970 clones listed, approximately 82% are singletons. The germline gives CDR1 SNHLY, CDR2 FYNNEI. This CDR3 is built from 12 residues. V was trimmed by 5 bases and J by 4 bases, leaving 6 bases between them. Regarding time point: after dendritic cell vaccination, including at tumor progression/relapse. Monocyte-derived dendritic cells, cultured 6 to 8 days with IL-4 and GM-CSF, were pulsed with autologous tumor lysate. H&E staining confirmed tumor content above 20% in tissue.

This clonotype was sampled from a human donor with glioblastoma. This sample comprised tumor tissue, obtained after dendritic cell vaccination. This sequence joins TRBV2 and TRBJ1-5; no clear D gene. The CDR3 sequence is CASSSNNQPQHF. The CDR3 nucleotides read TGTGCCAGCAGTTCTAATAATCAGCCCCAGCATTTT.